The 18 T cell receptor beta chains in this list originate from one sample, sequenced in a study of blood T cell repertoires in COVID-19. Generated by immunoSEQ multiplex PCR, the TCRdb table keeps only in-frame clones and is missing some. The repertoire holds about 150,000 clones, with approximately 80% as singletons. Sequencing was done on a sample of peripheral blood. These receptors were obtained from a woman aged 45-60 years with acute or convalescent COVID-19.

The chain has TRBV9 and TRBJ1-4; no clear D. The CDR3 is 15 amino acids. V lost 0 bases, J lost 0 bases, and 6 bases lay in between. Germline lookup yields CDR1 SGDLS and CDR2 YYNGEE. In DNA, the CDR3 is TGTGCCAGCAGCGTAGGGAGGACAACTAATGAAAAACTGTTTTTT. Its protein is CASSVGRTTNEKLFF.

The V gene is TRBV14, the J gene TRBJ1-2; TRBD1 might be the D (6 bases). V was trimmed by 3 bases and J by 3 bases, leaving 14 bases between them. The germline gives CDR1 SGHDN, CDR2 FVKESK. The CDR3 runs to 15 residues. The DNA for the CDR3 is TGTGCCAGCAGCCACCTCGGGGGGGCCGACTATGGCTACACCTTC. Translation gives CASSHLGGADYGYTF.

The J gene is TRBJ1-1, the V gene TRBV10-3; 9 bases map to TRBD1. V dropped 6 bases and J dropped 4; count of bases not matched to a gene: 18. Germline CDR1 and CDR2: ENHRY and SYGVKD. The CDR3 contains 18 residues. DNA of the CDR3: TGTGCCATCAGCCTTCTCATGGGACAGGGAGATCCTACCACTGAAGCTTTCTTT. Amino acids: CAISLLMGQGDPTTEAFF.

The CDR3 protein is CASSRLEGNEQFF. For the CDR3, the DNA is TGTGCCAGCAGTCGACTAGAGGGCAATGAGCAGTTCTTC. J is TRBJ2-1 and V is TRBV7-2; perhaps TRBD2 as D (6 bases). Per germline, CDR1 SGHTA and CDR2 FQGNSA. This CDR3 region has 13 residues. V was clipped by 6 bases and J by 6 bases, with 12 bases between them.

The chain uses TRBV9 and TRBJ2-2, with TRBD2 matching over 10 bases. CDR3 length equals 16 residues. Per the germline V gene, CDR1 is SGDLS and CDR2 is YYNGEE. The junction had 6 bases not matched to a gene; V was cut back by 0 bases and J by 7 bases. For the CDR3, the DNA is TGTGCCAGCAGCGTAGACAGCGGGAGGGCCCACGGGGAGCTGTTTTTT. Protein product: CASSVDSGRAHGELFF.

This sequence joins TRBV10-3 and TRBJ1-6; TRBD1 aligns across 8 bases. The germline CDR1 and CDR2 sequences are ENHRY and SYGVKD. J was trimmed by 7 bases and V by 10 bases; bases with no gene match: 9. The CDR3 is 14 amino acids. DNA of the CDR3: TGTGCCACCTACGGACAGGGCGGAAATTCACCCCTCCACTTT. Encoded protein: CATYGQGGNSPLHF.

The chain is built from TRBV15 and TRBJ1-4; TRBD1 matches 8 bases. The length of the CDR3 is 15 residues. V lost 5 bases, J lost 8 bases, and 10 bases stayed unmatched. The germline V gene encodes CDR1 LNHNV and CDR2 YYDKDF (reference sequence). CDR3 loop: CATSPDRVGSEKLFF. The CDR3 DNA reads as TGTGCCACCAGCCCGGACAGGGTGGGATCGGAAAAACTGTTTTTT.

This clone was counted once. CDR3 amino acids: CASSQTGGDGYTF. The CDR3 DNA sequence: TGTGCCAGCTCACAGACAGGGGGAGATGGCTACACCTTC. The chain carries TRBV18 and TRBJ1-2; 9 positions agree with TRBD1. V dropped 4 bases and J dropped 6; count of bases not matched to a gene: 3. CDR3 size: 13 residues. Germline V gene sequence: CDR1 KGHSH, CDR2 LQKENI.

CDR3 residues: CASSPGGLVDNEQFF. As DNA, the CDR3 is TGTGCCAGCAGCCCCGGGGGACTAGTTGACAATGAGCAGTTCTTC. V usage is TRBV27 and J usage is TRBJ2-1; 8 bases line up with TRBD2. The germline V gene encodes CDR1 MNHEY and CDR2 SMNVEV (reference sequence). CDR3 length equals 15 residues. Trimming took 6 bases from V and 5 from J; bases not matched to a gene: 9.

The rearrangement links TRBV27 to TRBJ1-5, with TRBD1 matching over 11 bases. The ends lost 6 bases at V and 7 bases at J; junction bases unmatched: 5. Germline CDR1 is MNHEY and CDR2 is SMNVEV (reference sequence). This CDR3 is built from 14 residues. CDR3 nucleotide sequence: TGTGCCAGCAGCCTTGGGACAGGGGGACAGCCCCAGCATTTT. Protein product: CASSLGTGGQPQHF.

This chain links TRBV5-1 with TRBJ2-2; 12 bases fit TRBD2. This CDR3 has 15 amino acids. The V gene's germline CDR1 is SGHRS and CDR2 YFSETQ. Trimming removed 5 bases from V and 4 bases from J; junction bases left unmatched: 3. The CDR3 bases are TGCGCCAGCAGGGAGACTAGCGGGAGCACCGGGGAGCTGTTTTTT. Residues: CASRETSGSTGELFF.

This chain links TRBV19 with TRBJ1-4; D is perhaps TRBD1 (6 bases). This CDR3 is 15 amino acids long. CDR1 and CDR2 (germline): LNHDA, SQIVND (reference sequence). Trimming shortened V by 1 base and J by 5 bases, and 11 bases separated the two germline ends. The CDR3 DNA is TGTGCCAGTAGTATAGCACGGACAGCGAATGAAAAACTGTTTTTT. It translates to CASSIARTANEKLFF.

The chain has TRBV14 and TRBJ2-7; 12 bases match TRBD2. Losses at the gene ends were 1 base for V and 4 bases for J; bases not matched to a gene: 2. Germline CDR1 is SGHDN and CDR2 is FVKESK. The CDR3 has 15 residues. The CDR3 sequence: CASSQALAGGYEQYF. In DNA, the CDR3 is TGTGCCAGCAGCCAAGCACTAGCGGGAGGATACGAGCAGTACTTC.

The chain combines TRBV24-1 with TRBJ1-2; TRBD1 might be the D (5 bases). Between the trimmed V and J ends, which lost 4 bases and 7 bases, there was a span of 12 bases. The CDR3 loop spans 13 amino acids. CDR1 KGHDR and CDR2 SFDVKD come from the germline V gene. DNA for the CDR3: TGTGCCACCAGTGAAGGCGGCGGGGGTGGCTACACCTTC. Its translation is CATSEGGGGGYTF.

The chain combines TRBV5-4 with TRBJ2-2, with 11 bases matching TRBD1. The CDR3 covers 16 residues. Looked up from germline, CDR1 is SGHNT and CDR2 is YYREEE (reference sequence). Trimming at V came to 4 bases and at J to 7 bases, leaving 9 bases not matched to a gene. CDR3 loop: CASSNGQGALIGELFF. The CDR3 region has the DNA TGTGCCAGCAGCAACGGACAGGGGGCGCTCATCGGGGAGCTGTTTTTT.

Only one count was recorded for this clone. V usage is TRBV6-5 and J usage is TRBJ1-5, with D perhaps matching TRBD1 (6 bases). CDR1 and CDR2 from the germline V gene are MNHEY and SVGAGI. Trimming cost V 5 bases and J 7 bases, with 12 bases left between them. The CDR3 length is 13 residues. This CDR3 is CASSTQQGQPQHF. For the CDR3, the DNA is TGTGCCAGCAGTACCCAACAGGGCCAGCCCCAGCATTTT.

This chain links TRBV30 with TRBJ2-4, with 10 bases fitting TRBD2. Germline V gene data show CDR1 as GTSNPN and CDR2 as SVGIG (reference sequence). J gave up 0 bases and V 7 bases, and 3 bases lay outside the gene matches. The CDR3 length is 14 residues. CDR3 in DNA: TGTGCCTCGGAGCGGGAGGGAGCCAAAAACATTCAGTACTTC. It translates to CASEREGAKNIQYF.

In this sample, this clone turned up a few times. The chain joins TRBV7-9 to TRBJ2-1; weak D call: TRBD2 (5 bases). The germline CDR1 and CDR2 sequences are SEHNR and FQNEAQ (reference sequence). Trimming removed 5 bases from V and 9 bases from J, with 11 bases in between. This CDR3 has 12 amino acids. This chain's CDR3 is CASSPRGGEQFF. DNA for the CDR3: TGTGCCAGCAGCCCCCGAGGAGGTGAGCAGTTCTTC.